This passage covers 12 T cell receptor beta chains from one sample sequenced in a study of OX40 agonist ivuxolimab in advanced cancers. Libraries were prepared by immunoSEQ multiplex PCR; TCRdb keeps only in-frame clonotypes and omits some of them. The data contain roughly 49,000 clones, 75% to 90% of them singletons. This specimen was CD4+ or CD8+ T cells sorted from blood, taken in a trial of the OX40 agonist ivuxolimab. These receptors came from an adult with an advanced solid tumor such as melanoma, head and neck, liver or kidney cancer.

The chain has TRBV7-2 and TRBJ1-2, with 7 bases that match TRBD1. CDR1 and CDR2 (germline): SGHTA, FQGNSA. This CDR3 has 15 residues. V was pared by 1 base and J by 1 base, with 3 bases of the junction left unmatched. CDR3 sequence (DNA): TGTGCCAGCAGCTTAGAGGGGGCCGGTAACTATGGCTACACCTTC. Protein product: CASSLEGAGNYGYTF. The full variable domain, in which reference TRBV7-2 and TRBJ1-2 provide the parts outside the CDR3, is GAGVSQSPSNKVTEKGKDVELRCDPISGHTALYWYRQSLGQGLEFLIYFQGNSAPDKSGLPSDRFSAERTGGSVSTLTIQRTQQEDSAVYLCASSLEGAGNYGYTFGSGTRLTVV.

The rearrangement joins TRBV10-2 to TRBJ1-2; D might be TRBD1 (6 bases). The CDR3 runs 13 residues. Trimming shortened V by 6 bases and J by 6 bases, and 14 bases separated the two germline ends. CDR1 and CDR2 (germline): WSHSY, SAAADI. Here the CDR3 reads CASSNRGGDGYTF. In DNA, the CDR3 is TGCGCCAGCAGCAACCGAGGGGGGGATGGCTACACCTTC.

The chain recombines TRBV7-3 with TRBJ2-3; 9 positions match TRBD1. The germline V gene encodes CDR1 SGHTA and CDR2 FQGTGA. After removal of 5 bases from V and 4 bases from J, the junction contained 4 bases not matched to a gene. This CDR3 has 14 residues. CDR3 sequence reads: CASSPRQGADTQYF. The DNA of the CDR3 is TGTGCCAGCAGCCCGAGACAGGGGGCAGATACGCAGTATTTT.

V and J are TRBV11-1 and TRBJ2-3; no clear D gene. Germline CDR1 SGHAT, CDR2 FQDESV (reference sequence). V dropped 7 bases and J dropped 5 bases, with 13 bases sitting between them. CDR3 size: 13 residues. As DNA, the CDR3 is TGTGCCAGCACCCCTAGACCCGGAGATACGCAGTATTTT. As protein: CASTPRPGDTQYF.

This clone was seen once. The J gene is TRBJ2-5, the V gene TRBV7-9, with no clear D. The V gene's germline CDR1 is SEHNR and CDR2 FQNEAQ (reference sequence). The CDR3 totals 15 residues. The V end was cut by 0 bases, the J end by 5 bases, with 13 bases between. The DNA of the CDR3 is TGTGCCAGCAGCTTAGCATTAGGTCCCCAGGAGACCCAGTACTTC. Translated: CASSLALGPQETQYF.

The chain recombines TRBV2 with TRBJ2-3, with TRBD1 matching 8 bases. Germline V gene data show CDR1 as SNHLY and CDR2 as FYNNEI. V lost 1 base to trimming and J lost 4 bases; unmatched junction nucleotides: 7. The CDR3 is 16 amino acids. This chain's CDR3 is CASSEEGSGGADTQYF. DNA for the CDR3: TGTGCCAGCAGTGAAGAGGGCTCAGGGGGCGCAGATACGCAGTATTTT.

The V and J genes are TRBV5-5 and TRBJ1-1; D unclear. The CDR3 sequence is 14 residues long. Between the trimmed V and J ends, which lost 0 bases and 5 bases, there was a span of 11 bases. Germline CDR1 and CDR2: SGHKS and YYEKEE (reference sequence). Here the CDR3 reads CASSLGGFRTEAFF. In DNA form, the CDR3 reads TGTGCCAGCAGCTTGGGCGGGTTTAGGACTGAAGCTTTCTTT. Variable domain in full (rest from reference TRBV5-5 and TRBJ1-1): DAGVTQSPTHLIKTRGQQVTLRCSPISGHKSVSWYQQVLGQGPQFIFQYYEKEERGRGNFPDRFSARQFPNYSSELNVNALLLGDSALYLCASSLGGFRTEAFFGQGTRLTVV.

The J gene is TRBJ1-2, the V gene TRBV9, with 8 nucleotides matching TRBD1. CDR1 is SGDLS and CDR2 is YYNGEE in the germline V gene. The CDR3 has 17 residues. J lost 5 bases, V lost 0 bases, and 12 bases had no gene match. CDR3 sequence: CASSVEGGTGNLYGYTF. CDR3 nucleotide sequence: TGTGCCAGCAGCGTAGAAGGTGGGACAGGCAATCTGTATGGCTACACCTTC.

In its sample, this clone ranks as medium-sized (0.01 to 0.1%). The V and J genes are TRBV30 and TRBJ2-4; TRBD2 matches at 13 bases. Per the germline V gene, CDR1 is GTSNPN and CDR2 is SVGIG (reference sequence). V trimming: 3 bases; J trimming: 0 bases; junction bases outside the gene matches: 14. This CDR3 contains 20 residues. This chain's CDR3 is CAWSDPPGLAGTLAKNIQYF. The CDR3, as DNA: TGTGCCTGGAGCGACCCGCCGGGACTAGCGGGAACCTTAGCCAAAAACATTCAGTACTTC. Supplemented by reference TRBV30 and TRBJ2-4, the full variable domain reads SQTIHQWPATLVQPVGSPLSLECTVEGTSNPNLYWYRQAAGRGLQLLFYSVGIGQISSEVPQNLSASRPQDRQFILSSKKLLLSDSGFYLCAWSDPPGLAGTLAKNIQYFGAGTRLSVL.

This chain joins TRBV10-3 and TRBJ1-1; 7 bases align to TRBD1. V dropped 11 bases and J dropped 1; count of bases not matched to a gene: 7. Per the germline V gene, CDR1 is ENHRY and CDR2 is SYGVKD. The CDR3 loop spans 13 amino acids. The CDR3 protein is CARAGTANTEAFF. The CDR3, as DNA: TGTGCCCGCGCCGGGACAGCGAACACTGAAGCTTTCTTT.

This sequence joins TRBV2 and TRBJ1-5, with 9 bases aligning to TRBD1. There are 14 residues in the CDR3. V trimming: 8 bases; J trimming: 6 bases; junction bases outside the gene matches: 8. Germline V CDR1 and CDR2: SNHLY, FYNNEI. CDR3 in amino acids: CASGTGGPAQPQHF. The CDR3 DNA reads TGTGCCAGCGGAACAGGGGGCCCCGCTCAGCCCCAGCATTTT.

The chain uses TRBV5-6 and TRBJ2-3; TRBD1 aligns across 7 bases. CDR3 length equals 16 residues. Germline values: CDR1 SGHDT, CDR2 YYEEEE. J gave up 4 bases and V 3 bases, and 11 bases lay outside the gene matches. The CDR3 DNA sequence: TGTGCCAGCAGCTGGGTGGACAGGAGTTGGCCAGATACGCAGTATTTT. Translated, it gives CASSWVDRSWPDTQYF.